The 28 T cell receptor beta chains in this list originate from one sample, sequenced in a study of blood T cell repertoires in COVID-19. TCRdb keeps only in-frame clones here, not all; method: immunoSEQ multiplex PCR. The sample gives around 300,000 clones, 87% of which show up once; 1% is in the top ten. The specimen was peripheral blood. These receptors originate from a middle-aged man with active or convalescent COVID-19.

This clone was seen just once. V usage is TRBV7-8 and J usage is TRBJ1-2; 7 bases align to TRBD1. Germline CDR1 reads SGHVS; CDR2 reads FQNEAQ. This CDR3 is 14 amino acids long. Germline trimming cut 5 bases from V and 7 bases from J; bases unmatched to any gene: 10. CDR3 bases: TGTGCCAGCAGCGGACTGGGGACAGCCCTTGGCTACACCTTC. Amino acids: CASSGLGTALGYTF.

The chain has TRBV11-2 and TRBJ1-1; possibly TRBD1 for D (6 bases). The CDR3 has 14 amino acids. Germline lookup yields CDR1 SGHAT and CDR2 FQNNGV. Trimming took off 5 bases at V and 11 bases at J, with 21 bases between the two ends. The chain's CDR3 is CASSLNLYGGRAFF. The CDR3 region has the DNA TGTGCCAGCAGCCTAAATCTTTACGGGGGGCGGGCTTTCTTT.

The chain couples TRBV27 to TRBJ2-1; 11 bases map to TRBD2. After removal of 5 bases from V and 4 bases from J, the junction contained 4 bases not matched to a gene. The CDR3 is 15 amino acids. Germline CDR1 is MNHEY and CDR2 is SMNVEV (reference sequence). This chain's CDR3 is CASSPGLAGYNEQFF. The DNA of the CDR3 is TGTGCCAGCAGTCCCGGACTAGCGGGTTACAATGAGCAGTTCTTC.

The gene calls are TRBV18 and TRBJ1-1; D call uncertain. Germline V gene data show CDR1 as KGHSH and CDR2 as LQKENI. With 3 bases removed from V and 3 bases from J, the gap between germline ends came to 8 bases. CDR3 length equals 13 residues. CDR3 protein: CASSPYSDTEAFF. DNA of the CDR3: TGTGCCAGCTCACCGTACTCCGACACTGAAGCTTTCTTT.

Only one count was recorded for this clone. The CDR3: CASTGGLSTDTQYF. The CDR3 DNA follows: TGTGCTAGCACAGGGGGGCTTAGCACAGATACGCAGTATTTT. The chain has TRBV12-5 and TRBJ2-3; TRBD1 matches 8 bases. The CDR3 sequence is 14 residues long. V shed 9 bases and J 0 bases; nucleotides not matched to a gene: 5. CDR1 LGHNT and CDR2 FRNRAP come from the germline V gene.

The chain joins TRBV6-5 to TRBJ2-1; a possible D gene is TRBD2 (5 bases). CDR3 length equals 12 residues. V lost 5 bases and J 10 bases, leaving 12 bases between the germline ends. Germline CDR1 is MNHEY and CDR2 is SVGAGI. The CDR3 loop is CASSHRRREQFF. CDR3 bases: TGTGCCAGCAGTCACCGGCGGAGGGAGCAGTTCTTC.

This clone was observed a single time. The genes are TRBV5-1 and TRBJ2-7, with D perhaps TRBD1 (6 bases). The CDR3 runs 13 residues. Germline loops: CDR1 SGHRS, CDR2 YFSETQ. V gave up 1 base and J gave up 7 bases, with 12 bases separating them. The CDR3 region has the DNA TGCGCCAGCAGCTTGCAGGGGTCTCGGGAGCAGTACTTC. It specifies CASSLQGSREQYF.

J is TRBJ2-7 and V is TRBV7-2, with 10 nucleotides matching TRBD1. Germline CDR1 and CDR2: SGHTA and FQGNSA. The CDR3 loop spans 16 amino acids. J was trimmed by 4 bases and V by 4 bases; bases with no gene match: 10. CDR3 nucleotide sequence: TGTGCCAGCAGCTACTCGATGGGACAGGGGACTTACGAGCAGTACTTC. Translation: CASSYSMGQGTYEQYF.

The chain carries TRBV18 and TRBJ1-6; D remains ambiguous. This CDR3 has 14 residues. CDR1 is KGHSH and CDR2 is LQKENI in the germline V gene. V was shortened by 6 bases and J by 5 bases, with 11 bases between the two germline ends. The CDR3 reads CASSLATNNSPLHF. The CDR3, as DNA: TGTGCCAGCTCTCTGGCCACAAATAATTCACCCCTCCACTTT.

This chain joins TRBV5-8 and TRBJ2-5; 10 nucleotides line up with TRBD1. The CDR3 loop spans 15 amino acids. Germline V CDR1 and CDR2: SGHTS, YDEGEE. J lost 2 bases, V lost 4 bases, and 5 bases had no gene match. CDR3 DNA: TGTGCCAGCAGCCGACGGACAGGGGGACAAGAGACCCAGTACTTC. This gives the protein CASSRRTGGQETQYF.

This clone was seen just once. The chain carries TRBV2 and TRBJ1-5; TRBD1 matches at 7 bases. With V trimmed by 3 bases and J by 9 bases, 11 bases remained unmatched. CDR1 SNHLY and CDR2 FYNNEI come from the germline V gene. The CDR3 spans 15 residues. DNA for the CDR3: TGTGCCAGCAGTGACTGGGACAGCTCTCAAGTGCCCCAGCATTTT. Its protein is CASSDWDSSQVPQHF. The full variable domain, completed using reference TRBV2 and TRBJ1-5, is EPEVTQTPSHQVTQMGQEVILRCVPISNHLYFYWYRQILGQKVEFLVSFYNNEISEKSEIFDDQFSVERPDGSNFTLKIRSTKLEDSAMYFCASSDWDSSQVPQHFGDGTRLSIL.

This chain connects TRBV7-3 to TRBJ2-1; D unclear. Trimming pared 2 bases from V and 5 bases from J, leaving 13 bases between. The CDR3 is made up of 15 amino acids. From germline, CDR1 is SGHTA and CDR2 FQGTGA. In DNA, the CDR3 is TGTGCCAGCAGCTTATTTCTTTCGGCGGACAATGAGCAGTTCTTC. This codes for CASSLFLSADNEQFF.

The rearrangement uses TRBV5-1 and TRBJ2-1, with D uncertain. This CDR3 comprises 15 residues. CDR1 SGHRS and CDR2 YFSETQ come from the germline V gene. Trimming took off 4 bases at V and 0 bases at J, with 11 bases between the two ends. CDR3 protein: CASSPTIGSYNEQFF. CDR3 DNA sequence: TGCGCCAGCAGCCCAACTATCGGCTCCTACAATGAGCAGTTCTTC.

The chain carries TRBV5-1 and TRBJ2-2; the match to TRBD2 covers 13 bases. Unmatched junction bases numbered 8, after V lost 5 bases and J lost 7 bases. Germline V CDR1 and CDR2: SGHRS, YFSETQ. The CDR3 extends over 16 amino acids. CDR3 sequence (DNA): TGCGCCAGCAGGACCCCGGGACTAGCGGGACACGGGGAGCTGTTTTTT. As protein: CASRTPGLAGHGELFF.

The chain couples TRBV11-2 to TRBJ1-2; TRBD1 might be the D (6 bases). The ends were cut back, 5 bases at V and 4 bases at J, with 20 bases in the middle. This CDR3 is built from 16 residues. Germline lookup yields CDR1 SGHAT and CDR2 FQNNGV. The CDR3 sequence is CASSPLHGGRLYGYTF. The CDR3 nucleotides read TGTGCCAGCAGCCCTCTTCACGGGGGGCGCCTCTATGGCTACACCTTC.

In its sample, this clone was seen a few times. This sequence joins TRBV6-5 and TRBJ1-1, with 7 bases lining up with TRBD1. V was clipped by 6 bases and J by 0 bases; unmatched bases: 4. This CDR3 spans 14 amino acids. The germline V gene encodes CDR1 MNHEY and CDR2 SVGAGI. The DNA of the CDR3 is TGTGCCAGCAGGAAGACAGGGATGAACACTGAAGCTTTCTTT. This encodes CASRKTGMNTEAFF.

With regard to this clone: This sample includes further DNA sequences coding for the same CDR3. The chain is built from TRBV28 and TRBJ1-1, with TRBD1 identical over 7 bases. Germline loops: CDR1 MDHEN, CDR2 SYDVKM. This CDR3 has 14 amino acids. With 3 bases clipped from V and 0 bases from J, the junction kept 1 base outside the gene matches. CDR3 nucleotides: TGTGCCAGCAGTTTGGGACAGCTGAACACTGAAGCTTTCTTT. This codes for CASSLGQLNTEAFF.

The rearrangement links TRBV7-8 to TRBJ1-6, with 7 bases identical to TRBD1. CDR3 length equals 14 residues. Per germline, CDR1 SGHVS and CDR2 FQNEAQ. V lost 2 bases to trimming and J lost 14 bases; unmatched junction nucleotides: 9. CDR3 sequence reads: CASSLLSQGGALHF. CDR3 nucleotide sequence: TGTGCCAGCAGCTTATTATCCCAGGGGGGCGCCCTCCACTTT. Full variable domain (outside the CDR3, taken from reference TRBV7-8 and TRBJ1-6): GAGVSQSPRYKVAKRGQDVALRCDPISGHVSLFWYQQALGQGPEFLTYFQNEAQLDKSGLPSDRFFAERPEGSVSTLKIQRTQQEDSAVYLCASSLLSQGGALHFGNGTRLTVT.

The chain recombines TRBV28 with TRBJ1-4, with TRBD1 matching over 7 bases. The J segment lost 4 bases and the V segment lost 2 bases, leaving 7 bases of the junction unmatched. The CDR3 extends over 16 amino acids. Germline V gene sequence: CDR1 MDHEN, CDR2 SYDVKM. CDR3 DNA sequence: TGTGCCAGCAGTTTAACCTGGACAGGCGTTAATGAAAAACTGTTTTTT. This encodes CASSLTWTGVNEKLFF. The whole variable domain, remainder taken from reference TRBV28 and TRBJ1-4, is DVKVTQSSRYLVKRTGEKVFLECVQDMDHENMFWYRQDPGLGLRLIYFSYDVKMKEKGDIPEGYSVSREKKERFSLILESASTNQTSMYLCASSLTWTGVNEKLFFGSGTQLSVL.

Written as DNA, the CDR3 is TGCGCCAGCAGCGCTATGCCGGGACAGGGAGACTCTGGGGCCAACGTCCTGACTTTC. This encodes CASSAMPGQGDSGANVLTF. The genes are TRBV5-1 and TRBJ2-6; 9 bases agree with TRBD1. V shed 4 bases, J shed 0 bases, and the junction held 11 bases outside the gene matches. Per germline, CDR1 SGHRS and CDR2 YFSETQ. The CDR3 covers 19 residues.

The CDR3 region is CASSAPGRGNTIYF. The CDR3 nucleotides are TGTGCCAGCAGCGCCCCGGGGAGGGGAAACACCATATATTTT. The V gene is TRBV3-1 (or the pseudogene TRBV3-2), the J gene TRBJ1-3; no reliable D call. The CDR3 has 14 amino acids. CDR1 and CDR2 (germline): LGHDT, YNNKEL (reference sequence). V was shortened by 5 bases and J by 4 bases, with 12 bases between the two germline ends.

This clone was seen once. This rearrangement joins TRBV9 to TRBJ2-7, with 9 bases that match TRBD2. Germline CDR1 and CDR2: SGDLS and YYNGEE. With 4 bases clipped from V and 2 bases from J, the junction kept 4 bases outside the gene matches. The CDR3 has 14 amino acids. The CDR3 loop reads CASSPSSGTYEQYF. CDR3 DNA sequence: TGTGCCAGCAGCCCATCTAGCGGGACCTACGAGCAGTACTTC.

The V gene is TRBV24-1, the J gene TRBJ2-2; 13 nucleotides agree with TRBD2. Germline lookup yields CDR1 KGHDR and CDR2 SFDVKD. CDR3 length: 16 residues. Unmatched junction bases numbered 4, after V lost 10 bases and J lost 0 bases. CDR3 sequence (DNA): TGTGCCACTGGGACTAGCGGGGCCACGAACACCGGGGAGCTGTTTTTT. This sequence encodes CATGTSGATNTGELFF.

This chain links TRBV7-3 with TRBJ2-3, with a weak D call TRBD2 (5 bases). V lost 5 bases to trimming and J lost 1 base, with 7 bases between them. The CDR3 runs 13 residues. CDR1 and CDR2 (germline): SGHTA, FQGTGA. The CDR3: CASSGRGTDTQYF. The CDR3 DNA sequence: TGTGCCAGCAGCGGGAGAGGCACAGATACGCAGTATTTT.

This clone has a single count. The V call is TRBV29-1, the J call TRBJ1-2, with TRBD1 matching 7 bases. Germline CDR1 is SQVTM and CDR2 is ANQGSEA. Trimming cost V 3 bases and J 7 bases; bases outside gene matches: 5. The CDR3 totals 12 residues. CDR3 region: CSVERQGFGYTF. CDR3 sequence (DNA): TGCAGCGTTGAGAGACAGGGCTTTGGCTACACCTTC.

With regard to this clone: It is unclear where the CDR3 begins or ends on the DNA, so no DNA is shown, and the CDR3 is as TCRdb lists it. The chain employs TRBV21-1 and TRBJ1-2. TRBV21-1 is a pseudogene segment. Termini included, the CDR3 measures 17 amino acids. CDR3 amino acids: CASSKVAGGASNYGYTF.

The rearrangement joins TRBV27 to TRBJ2-3; weak D call: TRBD1 (6 bases). Germline CDR1 MNHEY, CDR2 SMNVEV (reference sequence). V lost 4 bases to trimming and J lost 8 bases, with 16 bases between them. The CDR3 spans 14 residues. The CDR3 loop is CASSYRESGSTQYF. The CDR3, as DNA: TGTGCCAGCAGTTACAGGGAAAGTGGAAGTACGCAGTATTTT.

The chain is built from TRBV6-5 and TRBJ2-5; D may be TRBD2 (5 bases). Trimming pared 0 bases from V and 1 base from J, leaving 12 bases between. This CDR3 has 16 amino acids. CDR1 is MNHEY and CDR2 is SVGAGI in the germline V gene. CDR3 bases: TGTGCCAGCAGTTACTCGATCCTAGCCCTCCAAGAGACCCAGTACTTC. Translated, it gives CASSYSILALQETQYF.